This TCR beta chain was sequenced in a study of T cells in Graves' hyperthyroidism and ophthalmopathy. This CDR3 comprises 16 residues. The V end lost 0 bases, the J end lost 0 bases, and 9 bases lay between the germline ends. CDR1 and CDR2 from the germline V gene are SGHAT and FQNNGV. This clonotype was seen repeatedly, ten times or more. Amplification yielded TCR beta CDR3 regions, with RNA transcripts as the source. The TCR CDR3 was amplified in a first-round RT-PCR using the HTBI primer set. MiXCR, applied by TCRdb to the multiplex PCR reads, yields one record per CDR3 protein. The table has fewer than 250,000 distinct CDR3 sequences, about 15% seen once.

The chain carries TRBV11-2 and TRBJ1-3, with a weak D call TRBD1 (5 bases). Sequencing was done on a sample of blood. This sequence originates from a woman under 30 with Graves' ophthalmopathy. The CDR3 DNA is TGTGCCAGCAGCTTAGAACAGGAACCCTCTGGAAACACCATATATTTT. It codes for CASSLEQEPSGNTIYF.